Each of the 4 T cell receptor beta chains below was sequenced from the same sample in a study of cytomegalovirus exposure and HLA in healthy donors. Both 60 Vbeta primers and 13 Jbeta primers went into the PCR. Assay used: immunoSEQ multiplex PCR; TCRdb lists only in-frame clones, some missing. The sample consists of about 130,000 clones, about three quarters of them appearing once. Sequencing was done on a sample of PBMCs. These receptors originate from a man between 35 and 55 years old in good health and CMV-seropositive.

The V and J genes are TRBV2 and TRBJ2-2, with a weak D call TRBD1 (6 bases). V was trimmed by 2 bases and J by 8 bases, leaving 12 bases between them. The CDR3 runs to 14 residues. The germline gives CDR1 SNHLY, CDR2 FYNNEI. The CDR3 loop reads CASSENRAAGELFF. CDR3 DNA sequence: TGTGCCAGCAGTGAAAACAGGGCTGCGGGGGAGCTGTTTTTT.

This clone was observed once. The chain employs TRBV27 and TRBJ2-6; perhaps TRBD2 as D (5 bases). The CDR3 spans 15 residues. V was trimmed by 6 bases and J by 1 base, leaving 10 bases between them. Germline values: CDR1 MNHEY, CDR2 SMNVEV (reference sequence). CDR3 sequence reads: CASRGWESGANVLTF. Written as DNA, the CDR3 is TGTGCCAGCAGGGGCTGGGAGTCTGGGGCCAACGTCCTGACTTTC.

This chain links TRBV10-3 with TRBJ1-2; 7 bases fit TRBD1. J gave up 2 bases and V 11 bases, and 5 bases lay outside the gene matches. Per germline, CDR1 ENHRY and CDR2 SYGVKD. This CDR3 region has 12 residues. Here the CDR3 DNA reads TGTGCCGCTAGGGACAGCAACTATGGCTACACCTTC. This codes for CAARDSNYGYTF.

In the case of this clone: One junction end disagrees with the germline gene, perhaps due to a read error. V and J are TRBV2 and TRBJ2-4; D might be TRBD2 (5 bases). The CDR3 consists of 14 residues. Germline V gene sequence: CDR1 SNHLY, CDR2 FYNNEI. The CDR3 sequence: CASSEGPGKSIQYF. For the CDR3, the DNA is TGTGCCAGCAGTGAGGGCCCGGGGAAAAGCATTCAGTACTTC.